This is a list of T cell receptor beta chains from one sample in a study of blood T cell repertoires in COVID-19. Produced via immunoSEQ multiplex PCR; TCRdb's table is partial and in-frame only. The repertoire includes roughly 64,000 clones, around 85% of them detected once, and around 1.2% sits in the top ten. The sequenced sample consisted of peripheral blood. The receptors were sampled from a man between 35 and 55 years old with acute or convalescent COVID-19. The CDR3 runs from the conserved cysteine through the conserved F or W. D genes are given only for firm matches. A row's size may be missing; if present it is once, few, many or a size class.

J | V | size | D | CDR3 | DNA
TRBJ1-4 | TRBV11-3 | . | TRBD1 | CASSPSDRVVGKLFF | TGTGCCAGCAGCCCTTCCGACAGGGTGGTAGGAAAACTGTTTTTT
TRBJ1-6 | TRBV6-5 | . | . | CASNAGSYNSPLHF | TGTGCCAGCAACGCAGGCTCCTATAATTCACCCCTCCACTTT
TRBJ1-3 | TRBV7-3 | . | . | CASSLGSRVSGNTIYF | TGTGCCAGCAGCTTAGGCTCTCGGGTATCTGGAAACACCATATATTTT
TRBJ2-1 | TRBV27 | once | . | CASSSGGSYNEQFF | TGTGCCAGCAGTTCAGGGGGGTCCTACAATGAGCAGTTCTTC
TRBJ2-2 | TRBV6-5 | . | . | CASSYGGASRSGELFF | TGTGCCAGCAGTTACGGTGGGGCCTCCAGATCCGGGGAGCTGTTTTTT
TRBJ1-5 | TRBV2 | . | TRBD1 | CASRQGWNQPQHF | TGTGCCAGCCGACAGGGGTGGAATCAGCCCCAGCATTTT
TRBJ2-1 | TRBV5-6 | . | TRBD2 | CASSRTSYEQFF | TGTGCCAGCAGCCGGACTAGTTATGAGCAGTTCTTC
TRBJ2-5 | TRBV29-1 | once | TRBD1 | CSVEAPRDRARETQYF | TGCAGCGTTGAAGCACCGCGGGACAGGGCACGAGAGACCCAGTACTTC
TRBJ2-3 | TRBV12-3/TRBV12-4 | . | . | CASTSGAGTQYF | TGTGCCAGCACCTCGGGAGCAGGTACGCAGTATTTT
TRBJ1-4 | TRBV25-1 | few | . | CASSDAPGTGTTNEKLFF | TGTGCCAGCAGTGATGCGCCGGGAACAGGGACAACTAATGAAAAACTGTTTTTT
TRBJ1-1 | TRBV29-1 | . | . | CSGEQGNTEAFF | TGCAGCGGGGAACAGGGCAACACTGAAGCTTTCTTT
TRBJ2-5 | TRBV5-1 | . | . | CASSLAYRGETQYF | TGCGCCAGCAGCTTGGCGTACCGCGGCGAGACCCAGTACTTC
TRBJ1-1 | TRBV4-1 | few | TRBD1 | CASSHDRDRGTPEAFF | TGCGCCAGCAGCCACGACCGGGACAGGGGCACTCCTGAAGCTTTCTTT
TRBJ1-1 | TRBV15 | . | TRBD1 | CATSRGTGRIRTSAFF | TGTGCCACCAGCAGAGGGACAGGGAGGATCCGGACCTCAGCTTTCTTT
TRBJ2-7 | TRBV7-2 | . | . | CASSRGGAGYEQYF | TGTGCCAGCAGCCGCGGCGGGGCCGGCTACGAGCAGTACTTC
TRBJ1-1 | TRBV12-2 | . | . | CASRLASQMNTEAFF | TGTGCAAGTCGCTTAGCTTCCCAGATGAACACTGAAGCTTTCTTT
TRBJ1-6 | TRBV5-1 | . | . | CASSLAPGLTYNSPLHF | TGCGCCAGCAGCTTGGCCCCCGGACTCACCTATAATTCACCCCTCCACTTT
TRBJ1-5 | TRBV19 | . | . | CASSIWAGYSNQPQHF | TGTGCCAGTAGTATTTGGGCAGGTTATAGCAATCAGCCCCAGCATTTT
TRBJ2-1 | TRBV27 | medium-sized | TRBD1 | CATAGTGESSEQFF | TGTGCCACCGCCGGGACAGGGGAGTCCAGTGAGCAGTTCTTC
TRBJ2-7 | TRBV7-6 | . | TRBD2 | CASSLGLAGVHEQYF | TGTGCCAGCAGCTTGGGCCTAGCGGGGGTCCACGAGCAGTACTTC
TRBJ1-2 | TRBV2 | . | . | CASSAEGEGNYGYTF | TGTGCCAGCAGCGCGGAGGGAGAGGGTAACTATGGCTACACCTTC
TRBJ2-3 | TRBV3-1/TRBV3-2 | . | TRBD2 | CASSRRLAGTSTDTQYF | TGTGCCAGCAGCCGGCGACTAGCGGGGACTAGCACAGATACGCAGTATTTT
TRBJ2-5 | TRBV11-2 | few | TRBD2 | CASSLLSGGAGETQYF | TGTGCCAGCAGCTTATTAAGCGGGGGTGCGGGAGAGACCCAGTACTTC
TRBJ1-2 | TRBV27 | . | . | CASSPLGRGGYGYTF | TGTGCCAGCAGTCCCCTCGGTAGGGGGGGCTATGGCTACACCTTC
TRBJ1-4 | TRBV2 | . | . | CASREETGVEKLFF | TGTGCCAGCAGGGAGGAAACCGGTGTGGAAAAACTGTTTTTT
TRBJ2-7 | TRBV9 | . | TRBD1 | CASSVALDREGESYEQYF | TGTGCCAGCAGCGTAGCCCTGGACAGGGAAGGGGAATCCTACGAGCAGTACTTC
TRBJ2-7 | TRBV6-1 | . | . | CASSEALDSSYEQYF | TGTGCCAGCAGTGAAGCGCTGGACAGCTCCTACGAGCAGTACTTC
TRBJ1-6 | TRBV2 | . | . | CASRAYGGIGSPLHF | TGTGCCAGCAGGGCATACGGAGGCATTGGGTCACCCCTCCACTTT
TRBJ1-5 | TRBV15 | . | . | CATSRGSTGGTLSNQPQHF | TGTGCCACCAGCAGAGGTTCCACGGGGGGGACACTTAGCAATCAGCCCCAGCATTTT
TRBJ2-1 | TRBV5-1 | . | . | CASSPQSVNGWNEQFF | TGCGCCAGCAGCCCACAGTCCGTGAATGGATGGAATGAGCAGTTCTTC
TRBJ1-4 | TRBV2 | . | . | CASEKSQGTPRINEKLFF | TGTGCCAGCGAGAAATCGCAGGGGACCCCTAGGATTAATGAAAAACTGTTTTTT